This T cell receptor beta chain was recorded in a study of CD8 T cells in Susac syndrome. Findings of the study overall: The study admitted that it had a relatively small number of individuals in its TCR sequencing and HLA analysis.

Reverse transcription of roughly 0.5 to 1 ug RNA used random hexamers. The amplification used immunoSEQ multiplex PCR on TCR beta CDR3; it spanned 54 Vbeta and 13 Jbeta. TCRdb ran MiXCR on the immunoSEQ multiplex PCR reads and lists one entry per CDR3 protein. The sample holds a few hundred thousand distinct CDR3 sequences; almost 85% are singletons and the top ten take 0.21%. The multiple sclerosis control group consisted of treatment-naive patients whose relapsing-remitting disease, which was either stable or active, fulfilled revised McDonald criteria. TEMRA cells were FACS-enriched, while CD8+ and CD4+ T cells were negatively isolated. In this sample, this clonotype turned up a few times. Its target is not known. V was cut by 0 bases and J by 6 bases, with 13 bases left in between. Germline V gives CDR1 SGDLS, CDR2 YYNGEE. The CDR3 has 15 amino acids.

Sequencing input: CD8+ T cells from PBMCs. V usage is TRBV9 and J usage is TRBJ2-1; D call uncertain. The sequence was obtained from a human donor with multiple sclerosis. The CDR3 bases are TGTGCCAGCAGCGTAGAAGGAAGAGGTGGCAATGAGCAGTTCTTC. This sequence encodes CASSVEGRGGNEQFF.